Presented here are 28 T cell receptor beta chains from one specimen sequenced in a study of OX40 agonist ivuxolimab in advanced cancers. The table came from immunoSEQ multiplex PCR; TCRdb's copy has only in-frame clones and leaves some out. The data hold 25,000 to 35,000 clones, with more than 70% observed a single time. The sequencing here drew on CD4+ or CD8+ T cells sorted from blood, taken in a trial of the OX40 agonist ivuxolimab. These receptors were taken from an adult with an advanced solid tumor such as melanoma, head and neck, liver or kidney cancer.

The V gene is TRBV27, the J gene TRBJ2-1; D may be TRBD2 (7 bases). The V and J ends lost 4 bases and 0 bases respectively, with 13 bases between them. Germline V CDR1 and CDR2: MNHEY, SMNVEV (reference sequence). The CDR3 loop spans 16 amino acids. The CDR3 sequence is CASSSGGGHSYNEQFF. CDR3 coding DNA: TGTGCCAGCAGTTCCGGCGGGGGACACTCCTACAATGAGCAGTTCTTC.

The chain employs TRBV7-8 and TRBJ1-6; D uncertain. The CDR3 sequence is 18 residues long. V lost 2 bases and J 0 bases, leaving 14 bases between the germline ends. Germline CDR1 is SGHVS and CDR2 is FQNEAQ. The CDR3: CASSLFGSWSSYNSPLHF. For the CDR3, the DNA is TGTGCCAGCAGCTTATTCGGGAGCTGGAGCTCCTATAATTCACCCCTCCACTTT.

The J gene is TRBJ2-3, the V gene TRBV10-3; possible D gene TRBD2, 6 bases. The V and J ends lost 6 bases and 1 base respectively, with 11 bases between them. The CDR3 has 14 residues. Germline V gene data show CDR1 as ENHRY and CDR2 as SYGVKD. This CDR3 reads CAIRPGEGTDTQYF. CDR3 DNA: TGTGCCATCAGGCCGGGGGAAGGCACAGATACGCAGTATTTT.

This rearrangement joins TRBV13 to TRBJ2-7; 8 bases are a match to TRBD2. J was trimmed by 3 bases and V by 5 bases; bases with no gene match: 15. Germline-derived CDR1 and CDR2 are PRHDT and FYEKMQ (reference sequence). This CDR3 has 17 amino acids. In DNA, the CDR3 is TGTGCCAGCAGCATACCCTCTTTTGGCGGGAGGATCTACGAGCAGTACTTC. Translated, it gives CASSIPSFGGRIYEQYF.

The V gene is TRBV25-1, the J gene TRBJ1-1; TRBD1 agrees at 7 bases. The J segment lost 1 base and the V segment lost 2 bases, leaving 7 bases of the junction unmatched. Germline CDR1 is MGHDK and CDR2 is SYGVNS. This CDR3 contains 16 residues. The DNA of the CDR3 is TGTGCCAGCAGTGAAATGGGACAGCTCACGAACACTGAAGCTTTCTTT. As protein: CASSEMGQLTNTEAFF.

This rearrangement joins TRBV11-2 to TRBJ1-1, with D possibly being TRBD1 (5 bases). Per germline, CDR1 SGHAT and CDR2 FQNNGV. Between the trimmed V and J ends, which lost 5 bases and 4 bases, there was a span of 17 bases. CDR3 size: 15 residues. CDR3 in amino acids: CASSPYRAGGTEAFF. The CDR3, as DNA: TGTGCCAGCAGCCCGTATCGCGCCGGGGGCACTGAAGCTTTCTTT.

This clone occurred a few times. The chain carries TRBV19 and TRBJ1-2; unclear D gene. The CDR3 runs 15 residues. Trimming took off 1 base at V and 6 bases at J, with 15 bases between the two ends. Germline V lookup: CDR1 LNHDA, CDR2 SQIVND (reference sequence). CDR3 in amino acids: CASSIAIQGLNGYTF. The CDR3 DNA follows: TGTGCCAGTAGTATAGCCATACAAGGTTTAAATGGCTACACCTTC.

This chain joins TRBV28 and TRBJ2-5; TRBD1 agrees at 7 bases. CDR3 size: 14 residues. Germline values: CDR1 MDHEN, CDR2 SYDVKM. The junction had 7 bases not matched to a gene; V was cut back by 6 bases and J by 3 bases. This chain's CDR3 is CASRTGQKKETQYF. The CDR3 bases are TGTGCCAGCAGAACGGGACAGAAAAAAGAGACCCAGTACTTC. The complete variable domain, with remaining parts taken from reference TRBV28 and TRBJ2-5, reads DVKVTQSSRYLVKRTGEKVFLECVQDMDHENMFWYRQDPGLGLRLIYFSYDVKMKEKGDIPEGYSVSREKKERFSLILESASTNQTSMYLCASRTGQKKETQYFGPGTRLLVL.

V and J are TRBV19 and TRBJ1-5; D call uncertain. The CDR3 contains 14 residues. Between the trimmed V and J ends, which lost 5 bases and 2 bases, there was a span of 10 bases. Germline CDR1 and CDR2: LNHDA and SQIVND (reference sequence). In nucleotides, the CDR3 is TGTGCCAGTAGTCTCGGGGAAGGCAATCAGCCCCAGCATTTT. Its protein product is CASSLGEGNQPQHF.

The rearrangement uses TRBV10-3 and TRBJ1-2, with D perhaps TRBD1 (6 bases). V dropped 2 bases and J dropped 2 bases, with 9 bases sitting between them. Germline-derived CDR1 and CDR2 are ENHRY and SYGVKD. There are 14 residues in the CDR3. The chain's CDR3 is CAISEKTGNYGYTF. The CDR3 coding sequence is TGTGCCATCAGTGAGAAAACAGGGAACTATGGCTACACCTTC.

The chain uses TRBV10-3 and TRBJ2-3; D uncertain. The CDR3 is 15 residues long. Germline loops: CDR1 ENHRY, CDR2 SYGVKD. The V end was cut by 0 bases, the J end by 0 bases, with 7 bases between. CDR3 DNA sequence: TGTGCCATCAGTGAGTCTAGTTCGAGCACAGATACGCAGTATTTT. It translates to CAISESSSSTDTQYF.

The chain uses TRBV6-5 and TRBJ1-1, with TRBD1 matching over 7 bases. After removal of 2 bases from V and 0 bases from J, the junction contained 3 bases not matched to a gene. CDR1 MNHEY and CDR2 SVGAGI come from the germline V gene. There are 15 residues in the CDR3. Here the CDR3 reads CASSYTGQLNTEAFF. The CDR3 bases are TGTGCCAGCAGTTACACGGGACAGTTGAACACTGAAGCTTTCTTT.

This clone was seen only once. The rearrangement joins TRBV5-1 to TRBJ1-1; TRBD1 matches 7 bases. CDR1 is SGHRS and CDR2 is YFSETQ in the germline V gene. The CDR3 runs to 14 residues. The V gene end was trimmed by 4 bases and the J gene end by 0 bases; junction bases not matched to a gene: 3. DNA of the CDR3: TGCGCCAGCAGCCTGGGGACAGTGAACACTGAAGCTTTCTTT. It is translated as CASSLGTVNTEAFF.

The chain links TRBV4-2 to TRBJ1-1; 9 bases align to TRBD1. CDR3 length: 13 amino acids. The V gene's germline CDR1 is LGHNA and CDR2 YNFKEQ. V trimming: 4 bases; J trimming: 5 bases; junction bases outside the gene matches: 2. This CDR3 reads CASSPGQGTEAFF. CDR3 in DNA: TGTGCCAGCAGCCCGGGACAGGGAACTGAAGCTTTCTTT.

This chain joins TRBV11-3 and TRBJ1-2; D gene ambiguous. Trimming cost V 1 base and J 5 bases, with 11 bases left between them. This CDR3 region has 14 residues. From germline, CDR1 is SGHNT and CDR2 YENEEA. The DNA for the CDR3 is TGTGCCAGCAGCTTAGGGGTAGGTCCTTATGGCTACACCTTC. It translates to CASSLGVGPYGYTF.

The CDR3 loop reads CASSAPLTGAHGYTF. The CDR3 DNA reads TGTGCCAGCAGTGCCCCTTTGACAGGAGCTCATGGCTACACCTTC. This chain links TRBV28 with TRBJ1-2, with TRBD1 as a possible D gene (6 bases). Germline values: CDR1 MDHEN, CDR2 SYDVKM. V dropped 5 bases and J dropped 6 bases, with 19 bases sitting between them. The length of the CDR3 is 15 residues.

This sequence joins TRBV9 and TRBJ2-7, with 13 bases fitting TRBD2. There are 15 residues in the CDR3. V was pared by 3 bases and J by 5 bases, with 5 bases of the junction left unmatched. CDR1 and CDR2 (germline): SGDLS, YYNGEE. This CDR3 is CASSGTSGRADEQYF. In nucleotides, the CDR3 is TGTGCCAGCAGCGGCACTAGCGGGAGGGCCGACGAGCAGTACTTC.

This chain uses TRBV6-6 with TRBJ1-2; no firm D call. Germline CDR1 is MNHNY and CDR2 is SVGAGI (reference sequence). V lost 2 bases, J lost 3 bases, and 7 bases lay in between. The CDR3 consists of 13 residues. The CDR3 spells CASSYAGDYGYTF. The CDR3 bases are TGTGCCAGCAGTTACGCGGGTGACTATGGCTACACCTTC.

The chain recombines TRBV5-4 with TRBJ2-1; 10 nucleotides agree with TRBD2. Germline assignment: CDR1 SGHNT and CDR2 YYREEE (reference sequence). The V segment lost 0 bases and the J segment 4 bases; nucleotides outside the gene matches: 1. CDR3 length equals 15 residues. Written as DNA, the CDR3 is TGTGCCAGCAGCTTGGCTAGCGGGGGTTACAATGAGCAGTTCTTC. Translating it yields CASSLASGGYNEQFF.

This clone was seen a handful of times. V gene TRBV2 combines with J gene TRBJ1-2; D is unclear. The CDR3 covers 14 residues. V was trimmed by 4 bases and J by 5 bases, leaving 14 bases between them. In germline, CDR1 is SNHLY, CDR2 FYNNEI. CDR3 sequence reads: CASSASAVAYGYTF. DNA of the CDR3: TGTGCCAGCAGTGCTTCGGCTGTAGCATATGGCTACACCTTC. Looking up the rest from reference TRBV2 and TRBJ1-2 gives the full variable domain: EPEVTQTPSHQVTQMGQEVILRCVPISNHLYFYWYRQILGQKVEFLVSFYNNEISEKSEIFDDQFSVERPDGSNFTLKIRSTKLEDSAMYFCASSASAVAYGYTFGSGTRLTVV.

The chain has TRBV2 and TRBJ1-2; a weak D match, TRBD1 (6 bases). The CDR3 runs to 14 residues. The V gene lost 2 bases and the J gene lost 4 bases, with 11 bases spanning the gap. Per the germline V gene, CDR1 is SNHLY and CDR2 is FYNNEI. The CDR3 here is CASSELGGSYGYTF. The DNA for the CDR3 is TGTGCCAGCAGTGAACTAGGGGGTTCCTATGGCTACACCTTC. Full variable domain (missing parts from reference TRBV2 and TRBJ1-2): EPEVTQTPSHQVTQMGQEVILRCVPISNHLYFYWYRQILGQKVEFLVSFYNNEISEKSEIFDDQFSVERPDGSNFTLKIRSTKLEDSAMYFCASSELGGSYGYTFGSGTRLTVV.

In this sample, this clone turned up once. The V call is TRBV7-9, the J call TRBJ1-2; 12 bases map to TRBD1. Trimming at V came to 5 bases and at J to 8 bases, leaving 15 bases not matched to a gene. In germline, CDR1 is SEHNR, CDR2 FQNEAQ (reference sequence). The CDR3 extends over 17 amino acids. The CDR3 DNA follows: TGTGCCAGCAGCCTTTTGGGACAGGGGGCGCCGGGGTTCGGCTACACCTTC. It specifies CASSLLGQGAPGFGYTF.

The genes are TRBV27 and TRBJ1-6; 10 positions match TRBD1. The CDR3 runs to 16 residues. Germline CDR1 and CDR2: MNHEY and SMNVEV (reference sequence). The junction had 15 bases not matched to a gene; V was cut back by 5 bases and J by 14 bases. CDR3 loop: CASSPTSGTGARTLHF. The CDR3 DNA sequence: TGTGCCAGCAGTCCGACCTCCGGGACAGGGGCTCGGACCCTCCACTTT.

This chain links TRBV11-2 with TRBJ1-2; a weak D match, TRBD1 (6 bases). The CDR3 runs 15 residues. Germline CDR1 reads SGHAT; CDR2 reads FQNNGV. V was trimmed by 6 bases and J by 2 bases, leaving 16 bases between them. DNA of the CDR3: TGTGCCAGCAGTCCCCCCGGGGGCGAGAACTATGGCTACACCTTC. Residues: CASSPPGGENYGYTF.

The V call is TRBV27, the J call TRBJ1-1, with no clear D. With 2 bases removed from V and 1 base from J, the gap between germline ends came to 17 bases. CDR1 is MNHEY, CDR2 SMNVEV, per germline (reference sequence). The CDR3 is 17 residues long. CDR3 amino acids: CASSLKAGITRNTEAFF. The CDR3 nucleotides read TGTGCCAGCAGTTTAAAAGCCGGGATCACTCGGAACACTGAAGCTTTCTTT.

V is TRBV19 and J is TRBJ2-3; D tentatively reads TRBD1 or TRBD2 (6 bases each). V lost 6 bases and J lost 5, with 18 bases in between. There are 15 residues in the CDR3. The germline V gene has CDR1 LNHDA and CDR2 SQIVND (reference sequence). The CDR3 region has the DNA TGTGCCAGTAGCAGACCCCTAGGAGGGGGAGATACGCAGTATTTT. It yields the protein CASSRPLGGGDTQYF.

The J gene is TRBJ2-1, the V gene TRBV5-5; 9 bases line up with TRBD2. CDR1 SGHKS and CDR2 YYEKEE come from the germline V gene (reference sequence). This CDR3 is built from 16 residues. V was pared by 0 bases and J by 4 bases, with 5 bases of the junction left unmatched. The CDR3 coding sequence is TGTGCCAGCAGCTTGGAAGGCCTAGCGGGATACAATGAGCAGTTCTTC. This codes for CASSLEGLAGYNEQFF.

The chain carries TRBV6-5 and TRBJ2-7; no clear D. CDR1 and CDR2 from the germline V gene are MNHEY and SVGAGI. The CDR3 consists of 12 residues. Trimming left V 3 bases short and J 5 bases short, with 8 bases between. As DNA, the CDR3 is TGTGCCAGCAGTTATAATGGGGACGAGCAGTACTTC. Protein: CASSYNGDEQYF.